The source of this T cell receptor (beta chain) is a study of STAT3 mutations in large granular lymphocyte leukemia. In the study overall: Immunosuppressive therapy was given to more than half of T-LGLL patients. Findings of the study overall: TCR clonotype switching after therapy occurred in 6 of 18 patients. Clonal expansion was inferred from samples taken at other timepoints. A small but highly pathogenic clone may have been missed. Every T-LGLL patient had at least one immunodominant TCRbeta clonotype.

Assay used: immunoSEQ multiplex PCR; TCRdb lists only in-frame clones, some missing. This sample carries around 3,000 clones, 88% of them seen once, and the ten largest clones take approximately 46%. Germline CDR1 and CDR2: LGHNA and YSLEER. This CDR3 contains 14 residues. Trimming pared 4 bases from V and 4 bases from J, leaving 14 bases between. Comment on this clone: What it binds is not known.

The receptor was derived from a man aged 35 to 55 with T-cell large granular lymphocyte leukemia. Some clones in this sample may be carry-over from other donors' samples. What was sequenced was peripheral blood mononuclear cells. This chain links TRBV4-3 with TRBJ2-7; no clear D gene. CDR3 sequence: CASSPHQVSYEQYF. The CDR3 region has the DNA TGCGCCAGCAGCCCTCACCAGGTATCTTACGAGCAGTACTTC.